This T cell receptor (beta chain) was observed in a study of T cell clonotyping in hematopoietic cell transplantation (dated by TCRdb to the early 2020s). At the level of the whole study: Pretransplant samples from recipients were collected after cytoreduction. The study collected 120 to 150 blood samples from 35 to 40 consecutive transplant recipients and their related donors. Patients were recruited between 2015 and 2017 and followed until late 2020 or death. The paper's findings and limits, for the study overall: A decrease in recipient TCR diversity was observed after transplant, and a progressive increase in pathologically expanded clonotypes was seen from day 30 to day 180. Overlap with donor repertoires was found for only a small fraction of recipient repertoires, with over 97% found to appear de novo at the given depth. Broader posttransplant TCR repertoire diversity was predicted by donor and pretransplant recipient Inverse Simpson Index values. The sample size was limited, and CD4 and CD8 repertoire contributions could not be separated because cells were not sorted.

This clone occurred once. Its antigen has not been determined. The input lacks base qualities; no much larger clone sits a single base away. Interpreted using the paper, the time point label stands for: recipient sample about 28 days before transplant, after cytoreduction. Blood samples were obtained from recipients approximately 28 days before transplant and at days 30, 100 and 180 after transplant. Nuclei Lysis Solution was used to extract genomic DNA from fresh or cryopreserved unfractionated peripheral blood mononuclear cells. V is pruned by 3 bases and J by 7 bases, leaving 8 bases of the junction without a gene match. From its cysteine to its phenylalanine, the CDR3 spans 15 amino acids. Just CDR3 DNA is preserved here, 45 bases in frame from base 1. CDR1 and CDR2 (SGDLS, YYNGEE) derive from the germline V gene. The immunoSEQ assay, a bias-controlled multiplex PCR with V- and J-specific primers, was used to amplify TCR beta CDR3 regions from genomic DNA. In a second PCR step, a proprietary barcode and Illumina adapter sequences were attached to the CDR3 amplicons. An Illumina MiSeq instrument was used to sequence the CDR3 libraries. Under the source paper's analysis protocol: Export and quality control were performed with immunoSEQ Analyzer 3.0, and downstream analyses were performed with R Bioconductor and Immunarch. Only productive rearrangements in the normalized downsampled data set went into calculating the repertoire metrics. In the normalized cohort, a clonotype counted as pathologically expanded if the clonotype was larger than 5 templates. The Inverse Simpson Index was used to measure repertoire diversity. CMV-specificity analyses were carried out on the non-normalized data set to capture all clonotypes. Drawn from immuneACCESS, this table holds only the in-frame rearrangements with V and J called that TCRdb kept. Clones are partly lost; checked studies trace under half to an unresolved V gene and leave the rest unexplained. That table is the source of V, J and clone size, and D and trimming were worked out from the DNA. The sample table holds more than 25,000 clones, of which 85% to 95% were seen once. Together, the top ten hold 2% to 2.5% of the sample.

Sequences were derived from peripheral blood mononuclear cells, sampled before stem cell transplant. This TCR was recovered from a man in his forties or fifties with acute myeloid leukemia. Some clones in this sample may be carry-over from other donors' samples. The sequence joins TRBV9 to TRBJ2-2; 8 central bases correspond to TRBD1. CDR3 reads: CASSEWQGASGELFF. The sequence in DNA is TGTGCCAGCAGCGAGTGGCAGGGGGCAAGCGGGGAGCTGTTTTTT.